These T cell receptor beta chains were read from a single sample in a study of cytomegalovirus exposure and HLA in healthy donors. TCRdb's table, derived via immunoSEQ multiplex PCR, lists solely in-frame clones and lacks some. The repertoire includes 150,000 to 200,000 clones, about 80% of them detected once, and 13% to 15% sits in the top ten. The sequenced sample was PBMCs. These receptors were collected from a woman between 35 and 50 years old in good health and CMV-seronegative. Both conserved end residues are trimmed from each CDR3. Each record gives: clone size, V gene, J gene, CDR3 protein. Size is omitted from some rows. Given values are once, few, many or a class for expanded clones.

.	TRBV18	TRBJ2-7	ASSPGQGTYEQY
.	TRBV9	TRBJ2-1	ASSALAAPYNEQF
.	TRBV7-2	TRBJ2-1	ASSWGPNEQF
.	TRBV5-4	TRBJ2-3	ASSPQGRANTQY
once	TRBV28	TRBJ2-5	ASSFRQQETQY
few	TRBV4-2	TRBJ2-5	ASSQGLAGANLETQY
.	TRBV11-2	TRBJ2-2	ASSLGLAGFFGELF
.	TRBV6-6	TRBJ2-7	ASSHSYEQY
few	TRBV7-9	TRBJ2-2	ASSFWTSGTGELF
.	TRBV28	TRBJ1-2	ASSPGGDYGYT
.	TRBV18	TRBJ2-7	ASSPLEAYEQY
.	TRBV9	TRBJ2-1	ASSVEGLAGAYNEQF
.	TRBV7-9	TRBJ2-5	ASTFLQGLQTQY
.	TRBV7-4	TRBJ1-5	ASSPSGTGLHNQPQH
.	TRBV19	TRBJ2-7	ASRGTSGTDEQY
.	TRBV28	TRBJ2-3	ASSLNLAGTSLY
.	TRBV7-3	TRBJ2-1	ASSLGTTPSNEQF
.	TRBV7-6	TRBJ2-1	ASSLLSGAYNEQF
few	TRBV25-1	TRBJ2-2	ASSGGGRFVGELF
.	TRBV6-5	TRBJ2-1	ASSYRTIYNEQF
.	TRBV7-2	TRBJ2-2	ASSFERGTGELF
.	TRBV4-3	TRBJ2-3	ASSPGLGRDTQY
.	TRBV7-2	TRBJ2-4	ASGRRGGTSAKNIQY
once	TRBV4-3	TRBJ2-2	ASIQDRSSTGELF
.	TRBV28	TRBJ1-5	ASTNPGQVLSNQPQH
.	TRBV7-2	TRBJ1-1	ASSLPPMNTEAF
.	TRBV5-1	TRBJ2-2	ASSLGQGPGELF
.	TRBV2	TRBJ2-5	ASSEKLAGTQY
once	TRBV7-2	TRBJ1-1	ASSLRVQGSTEAF
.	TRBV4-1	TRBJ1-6	ASAPTGSYNSPLH
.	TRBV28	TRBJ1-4	ASSLSPLREKLF
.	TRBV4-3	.	ASSQVASGGSYEQY
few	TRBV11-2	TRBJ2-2	ASSSGTGNTGELF
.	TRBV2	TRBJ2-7	ASSESREQY
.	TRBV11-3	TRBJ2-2	ASSYPGGGENTGELF
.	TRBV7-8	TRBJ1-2	ASSPRTGYNYGYT
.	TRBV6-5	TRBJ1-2	ASSYSADEGGYT
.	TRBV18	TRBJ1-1	ASSPRQEGAF
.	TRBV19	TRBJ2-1	ASSVQTEGGEQF
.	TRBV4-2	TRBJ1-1	ASSPLLVGARNTEAF
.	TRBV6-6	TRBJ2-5	ASSYGTGQETQY